This T cell receptor (beta chain) was observed in a study of T cell repertoires in cytomegalovirus infection. Turning to the study itself: Used in the study were CMV epitopes, some recently identified and HLA-C-restricted, others well-studied and HLA-B-restricted.

Germline V gene sequence: CDR1 LNHDA, CDR2 SQIVND (reference sequence). The CDR3 loop spans 14 amino acids. Trimming at V came to 3 bases and at J to 5 bases, leaving 5 bases not matched to a gene. Regarding the study as a whole: Cumulative frequency (of public TCR beta family members) identified carriers of CMV plus the relevant HLA.

TCRdb ran MiXCR on the reads and lists one entry per CDR3 protein. The sample shows fewer than 1,000,000 distinct CDR3 sequences, 25% to 40% of them seen only once. Remarks on this clonotype: The antigen is undetermined.

The clonotype comes from a human donor in good health (CMV status not recorded). Some clones in this sample may be carry-over from other donors' samples. The V call is TRBV19, the J call TRBJ1-1; 8 nucleotides line up with TRBD1. Material: cultured CD8+ T cells from PBMCs, obtained from culture after CMV antigen stimulation. CDR3 nucleotides: TGTGCCAGTAGTATGGGCAGGGGGCTAACTGAAGCTTTCTTT. Amino acids: CASSMGRGLTEAFF.